This is a list of T cell receptor beta chains from one sample in a study of Graves' ophthalmopathy and Graves' hyperthyroidism. A single record per CDR3 protein comes from TCRdb applying MiXCR to the multiplex PCR reads. The sample comprises 450,000 to 600,000 distinct CDR3 sequences, under 45% of which are singletons, and roughly 4.5% rests with the top ten. The material sequenced was peripheral blood or thyroid tissue (not recorded which). These receptors all come from an adult man with Graves' hyperthyroidism. Both conserved end residues are part of each CDR3. D genes are given only for firm matches. Size is omitted from some rows. Given values are once, few, many or a class for expanded clones.

>TRBJ2-6|NA|TRBV12-3/TRBV12-4|few
CASSFSSGVLSGANVLTF
TGTGCCAGCAGTTTCTCGAGCGGAGTACTCTCTGGGGCCAACGTCCTGACTTTC
>TRBJ2-5|TRBD2|TRBV20-1|many
CSARGGHETQYF
TGCAGTGCCCGGGGGGGGCACGAGACCCAGTACTTC
>TRBJ2-7|TRBD1|TRBV19|many
CASRSTGGASEQYF
TGTGCCAGCCGCTCGACAGGGGGCGCATCCGAGCAGTACTTC
>TRBJ2-5|NA|TRBV11-2|NA
CASSLMVTETQYF
TGTGCCAGCAGTTTAATGGTAACAGAGACCCAGTACTTC
>TRBJ2-7|NA|TRBV2|many
CAARPGVWYF
TGTGCCGCCCGTCCAGGGGTATGGTACTTC
>TRBJ1-1|NA|TRBV2|many
CASSVRYTEAFF
TGTGCCAGCAGTGTTCGATACACTGAAGCTTTCTTT
>TRBJ1-6|NA|TRBV12-3/TRBV12-4|NA
CASSLSAGSGNSPLHF
TGTGCCAGCAGTTTATCGGCGGGTTCGGGTAATTCACCCCTCCACTTT
>TRBJ1-1|TRBD1|TRBV25-1|many
CASSEENRGTEAFF
TGTGCCAGCAGTGAAGAGAACAGGGGCACTGAAGCTTTCTTT
>TRBJ1-2|NA|TRBV29-1|many
CSVEDTVTHYGYTF
TGCAGCGTTGAAGACACAGTGACGCACTATGGCTACACCTTC
>TRBJ1-2|NA|TRBV6-5|many
CASSEVRTDYGYTF
TGTGCCAGCAGTGAAGTTAGGACGGACTATGGCTACACCTTC
>TRBJ1-2|NA|TRBV29-1|many
CSVGALGYTF
TGCAGCGTTGGAGCTCTGGGCTACACCTTC
>TRBJ1-4|NA|TRBV2|many
CASSEAFADPTNEKLFF
TGTGCCAGCAGTGAAGCGTTCGCAGACCCAACTAATGAAAAACTGTTTTTT
>TRBJ2-1|TRBD2|TRBV24-1|NA
CAIRSGTSGFNEQFF
TGTGCCATCAGATCCGGGACTAGCGGCTTTAATGAGCAGTTCTTC
>TRBJ1-2|TRBD1|TRBV12-3/TRBV12-4|NA
CASSPGTGGVNYGYTF
TGTGCCAGCAGTCCCGGGACAGGGGGAGTAAACTATGGCTACACCTTC
>TRBJ1-1|TRBD1|TRBV5-5|few
CASSSEGQSWPNTEAFF
TGTGCCAGCAGCTCTGAGGGACAGTCCTGGCCGAACACTGAAGCTTTCTTT
>TRBJ1-2|TRBD1|TRBV9|NA
CASSGGTGGSGPSGYTF
TGTGCCAGCAGCGGGGGGACAGGGGGCTCGGGTCCATCCGGCTACACCTTC
>TRBJ1-4|NA|TRBV4-1|few
CASSQVEGVGEKLFF
TGCGCCAGCAGCCAAGTAGAGGGTGTAGGGGAAAAACTGTTTTTT
>TRBJ1-2|NA|TRBV12-3/TRBV12-4|many
CASSFATGRDGYTF
TGTGCCAGCAGTTTCGCTACAGGGAGAGATGGCTACACCTTC
>TRBJ2-7|TRBD1|TRBV27|NA
CASSLSVVRTGVYEQYF
TGTGCCAGCAGTTTATCAGTAGTGCGGACAGGGGTCTACGAGCAGTACTTC